These 6 T cell receptor beta chains share one sample of origin, sequenced in a study of response to subunit inactivated influenza vaccine. TCRdb ran MiXCR on the RT-PCR reads and lists one entry per CDR3 protein. Of approximately 200,000 distinct CDR3 sequences in the sample, over 13% are singletons; the top ten hold about 26%. The specimen comprised CD8+ T cells sorted from PBMCs, sampled approximately 5 days after vaccination. The receptor source for this set is a man aged 50 to 60 who received an inactivated influenza vaccine.

Only a few counts were recorded for this clonotype. The chain employs TRBV5-1 and TRBJ2-2, with D tentatively TRBD1 (6 bases). Germline V CDR1 and CDR2: SGHRS, YFSETQ. V gave up 1 base and J gave up 6 bases, with 16 bases separating them. The CDR3 extends over 16 amino acids. For the CDR3, the DNA is TGCGCCAGCAGCTTGCAGGACAGCCCGTTCGCCGGGGAGCTGTTTTTT. Translated, it gives CASSLQDSPFAGELFF.

This chain uses TRBV20-1 with TRBJ2-7, with TRBD1 identical over 7 bases. CDR3 length equals 15 residues. The germline V gene has CDR1 DFQATT and CDR2 SNEGSKA (reference sequence). With V trimmed by 0 bases and J by 4 bases, 9 bases remained unmatched. Here the CDR3 DNA reads TGCAGTGCTAGAGATCCGCAGGGGACAGAATACGAGCAGTACTTC. It is translated as CSARDPQGTEYEQYF.

In its sample, this clonotype was seen a few times. The chain couples TRBV7-9 to TRBJ1-4; a weak D match, TRBD1 (6 bases). CDR1 and CDR2 from the germline V gene are SEHNR and FQNEAQ (reference sequence). The ends were cut back, 5 bases at V and 8 bases at J, with 18 bases in the middle. The CDR3 contains 15 residues. In DNA, the CDR3 is TGTGCCAGCAGCAACCTGACAGGCGGGGAGGAAAAACTGTTTTTT. It encodes CASSNLTGGEEKLFF.

The V call is TRBV4-3, the J call TRBJ1-4, with D unresolved. Germline CDR1 and CDR2: LGHNA and YSLEER. This CDR3 has 15 amino acids. V was shortened by 1 base and J by 7 bases, with 13 bases between the two germline ends. DNA of the CDR3: TGCGCCAGCAGCCAAGTTATGGGCCGGAGTGAAAAACTGTTTTTT. The encoded protein is CASSQVMGRSEKLFF.

CDR3: CASSMEWSSGDNEQFF. Written as DNA, the CDR3 is TGTGCCAGCAGCATGGAATGGTCTAGCGGAGACAATGAGCAGTTCTTC. The chain uses TRBV7-2 and TRBJ2-1, with 7 nucleotides matching TRBD2. V was pared by 5 bases and J by 5 bases, with 12 bases of the junction left unmatched. CDR1 is SGHTA, CDR2 FQGNSA, per germline. The CDR3 is 16 residues long.

The chain has TRBV25-1 and TRBJ1-1, with D perhaps matching TRBD1 (5 bases). The V gene's germline CDR1 is MGHDK and CDR2 SYGVNS. V was clipped by 6 bases and J by 4 bases, with 9 bases between them. The CDR3 contains 12 residues. The CDR3 sequence is CASSGQGTEAFF. Here the CDR3 DNA reads TGTGCCAGCAGCGGCCAGGGCACTGAAGCTTTCTTT.